What follows are 5 T cell receptor beta chains derived from one specimen sequenced in a study of blood T cell repertoires in COVID-19. Method: immunoSEQ multiplex PCR; TCRdb's copy keeps in-frame clones and lacks some. The table shows more than 200,000 clones, with 65% to 80% occurring only once. The sequencing sample was made of peripheral blood. The receptor set was obtained from a middle-aged woman with active or convalescent COVID-19.

The chain couples TRBV28 to TRBJ2-5; 8 bases agree with TRBD1. CDR1 is MDHEN and CDR2 is SYDVKM in the germline V gene. The CDR3 length is 13 residues. V was clipped by 8 bases and J by 3 bases; unmatched bases: 5. CDR3 residues: CASAQGEKETQYF. The CDR3 region has the DNA TGTGCCAGCGCACAGGGGGAGAAAGAGACCCAGTACTTC.

The chain uses TRBV9 and TRBJ1-2; tentatively, D is TRBD1 (5 bases). Germline V lookup: CDR1 SGDLS, CDR2 YYNGEE. The CDR3 contains 13 residues. V lost 4 bases and J lost 5, with 12 bases in between. In DNA form, the CDR3 reads TGTGCCAGCAGCTCAGACAGCGATTATGGCTACACCTTC. Its translation is CASSSDSDYGYTF.

CDR3 in amino acids: CASSQDRVEQFF. The CDR3 nucleotides are TGTGCCAGCAGCCAAGACAGGGTTGAGCAGTTCTTC. The V gene is TRBV7-9, the J gene TRBJ2-1; 7 nucleotides align to TRBD1. CDR1 and CDR2 (germline): SEHNR, FQNEAQ (reference sequence). Unmatched junction bases numbered 4, after V lost 5 bases and J lost 9 bases. The CDR3 is 12 amino acids.

The rearrangement uses TRBV7-6 and TRBJ2-1, with TRBD2 identical over 14 bases. The CDR3 loop spans 18 amino acids. Germline V gene lookup returns CDR1 SGHVS and CDR2 FNYEAQ. J lost 0 bases, V lost 5 bases, and 6 bases had no gene match. The CDR3 loop reads CASSPGLAGANSYNEQFF. The CDR3 nucleotides are TGTGCCAGCAGCCCGGGACTAGCGGGGGCAAACTCCTACAATGAGCAGTTCTTC.

This clone was seen a handful of times. J is TRBJ2-3 and V is TRBV18; D not resolved. The CDR3 loop spans 12 amino acids. V lost 6 bases, J lost 6 bases, and 10 bases lay in between. Germline CDR1 KGHSH, CDR2 LQKENI. CDR3 coding DNA: TGTGCCAGCTCCCGACTTGTGGATACGCAGTATTTT. Amino acids: CASSRLVDTQYF.